The clone carrying this T cell receptor (beta chain) was seen repeatedly, ten times or more. One entry per CDR3 protein, called by TCRdb with MiXCR from the RACE reads. The table shows about 61,000 distinct CDR3 sequences, with 5.5% to 7.5% occurring only once. The data originate from a study of human T cells and chemical hapten exposure. The sample's time point: pre-sensitization, week 0. Regarding treatment: therapeutic diphenylcyclopropenone sensitization with weekly scalp DPC. The donor pool consisted of alopecia patients aged 18 to 70 years, considered suitable for DPC. The CDR3 has 14 amino acids. Germline-derived CDR1 and CDR2 are SGDLS and YYNGEE. V was trimmed by 2 bases and J by 4 bases, leaving 10 bases between them.

Sequenced material: whole blood, taken in connection with sensitization to the hapten diphenylcyclopropenone (DPC). The chain has TRBV9 and TRBJ2-1; D possibly corresponds to TRBD2 (6 bases). The sequence came from a woman aged 30 to 39 with alopecia areata. Some clones in this sample may be carry-over from other donors' samples. CDR3 amino acids: CASSVGGGYNEQFF. The CDR3 DNA sequence: TGTGCCAGCAGCGTGGGTGGGGGGTACAATGAGCAGTTCTTC.